This T cell receptor beta chain derives from a study of glioma-infiltrating T cells. CDR3 size: 14 residues. Germline trimming cut 5 bases from V and 4 bases from J; bases unmatched to any gene: 7. Per the germline V gene, CDR1 is MNHEY and CDR2 is SMNVEV (reference sequence). The iRepertoire nested amplicon-rescue multiplex PCR amplified TCR alpha and beta CDR3s from RNA. TCRdb itself ran the multiplex PCR reads through MiXCR, one entry per CDR3 protein. Of under 50,000 distinct CDR3 sequences in the sample, approximately 20% are singletons; the top ten hold approximately 6.4%. At least ten counts were recorded for this clonotype.

The chain carries TRBV27 and TRBJ1-2, with 7 bases identical to TRBD1. The receptor's source is a human donor with low-grade glioma or glioblastoma, undergoing nonglioma brain surgery, or in good health (not recorded which). Sequenced material: glioma tissue, nonneoplastic brain tissue, or PBMCs (not recorded which). The CDR3 is CASSPRQGSYGYTF. The CDR3 region has the DNA TGTGCCAGCAGTCCCCGACAGGGTAGCTATGGCTACACCTTC.